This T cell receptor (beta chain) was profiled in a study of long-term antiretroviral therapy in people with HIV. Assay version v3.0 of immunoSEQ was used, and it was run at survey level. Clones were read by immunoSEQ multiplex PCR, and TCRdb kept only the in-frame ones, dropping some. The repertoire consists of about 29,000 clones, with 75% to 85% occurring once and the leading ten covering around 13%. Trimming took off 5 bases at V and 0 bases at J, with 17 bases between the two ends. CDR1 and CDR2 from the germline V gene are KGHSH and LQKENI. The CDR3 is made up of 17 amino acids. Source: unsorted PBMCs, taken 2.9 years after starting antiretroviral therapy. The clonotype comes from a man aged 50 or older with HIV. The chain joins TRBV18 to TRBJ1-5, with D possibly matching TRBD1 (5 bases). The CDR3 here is CASSATGTANSNQPQHF. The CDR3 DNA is TGTGCCAGCTCAGCTACCGGGACGGCAAATAGCAATCAGCCCCAGCATTTT.